The 8 T cell receptor beta chains presented below share a single source sample, sequenced in a study of blood T cells in healthy people across ages. A second PCR of roughly 7 to 11 cycles used a sample-barcoded 5' primer and a J-beta primer mix. Using its own MiXCR run on the 5' RACE reads, TCRdb lists one record per CDR3 protein. The table lists about 760,000 distinct CDR3 sequences, more than 20% of them singletons. This same sample was also part of a study on T cells of mothers and their children.

The sample consisted of blood. These receptors were taken from a boy under 18 in good health.

The chain links TRBV7-9 to TRBJ1-3; possible D gene TRBD1, 5 bases. CDR3 size: 16 residues. Germline assignment: CDR1 SEHNR and CDR2 FQNEAQ (reference sequence). V dropped 1 base and J dropped 0 bases, with 10 bases sitting between them. CDR3 sequence: CASSLEGLPSGNTIYF. The CDR3 DNA sequence: TGTGCCAGCAGCTTAGAGGGACTGCCCTCTGGAAACACCATATATTTT.

This rearrangement joins TRBV4-3 to TRBJ2-5; either TRBD1 or TRBD2 may fit D (6 bases each). V lost 0 bases and J 13 bases, leaving 15 bases between the germline ends. CDR3 length: 13 amino acids. The V gene's germline CDR1 is LGHNA and CDR2 YSLEER. The CDR3, as DNA: TGCGCCAGCAGCCAAGAAGTGGGGGGCAGGCCGTACTTC. It is translated as CASSQEVGGRPYF.

Only a few counts were recorded for this clonotype. The CDR3 DNA follows: TGCAGTGCTAGCCAGGGGGAGTTTAGCAATCAGCCCCAGCATTTT. Translating it yields CSASQGEFSNQPQHF. The V call is TRBV20-1, the J call TRBJ1-5; TRBD1 aligns across 7 bases. The CDR3 spans 15 residues. Germline CDR1 is DFQATT and CDR2 is SNEGSKA (reference sequence). V was pared by 3 bases and J by 0 bases, with 5 bases of the junction left unmatched.

With regard to this clonotype: One end of the junction does not line up with germline, which may come from a read error. This chain uses TRBV7-7 with TRBJ2-3; 10 bases match TRBD1. The CDR3 extends over 14 amino acids. CDR1 is SSHAT, CDR2 FNYEAQ, per germline (reference sequence). Here the CDR3 reads CASSLRTGGSAQYF. Written as DNA, the CDR3 is TGTGCTAGCAGCTTGAGGACAGGGGGATCCGCGCAGTATTTT.

The chain combines TRBV29-1 with TRBJ2-5; D uncertain. This CDR3 has 13 amino acids. Trimming left V 5 bases short and J 5 bases short, with 15 bases between. In germline, CDR1 is SQVTM, CDR2 ANQGSEA. Written as DNA, the CDR3 is TGCAGCGTTTTCGTCCGGAACGAGGAGACCCAGTACTTC. Translated, it gives CSVFVRNEETQYF.

In this sample, this clonotype turned up a few times. The chain carries TRBV7-9 and TRBJ2-5, with 7 bases identical to TRBD2. The assigned J gene may be wrong: the sequence end matches TRBJ2-1 better. CDR1 SEHNR and CDR2 FQNEAQ come from the germline V gene (reference sequence). The CDR3 has 16 amino acids. The CDR3, as DNA: TGTGCCAGCAGCCCCCCGCAGGGAGGGCTCTACAATGAGCAGTTCTTC. Translation gives CASSPPQGGLYNEQFF.

The chain couples TRBV4-3 to TRBJ1-4; 8 bases agree with TRBD1. The CDR3 runs 17 residues. Germline V gives CDR1 LGHNA, CDR2 YSLEER. V lost 2 bases, J lost 7 bases, and 12 bases stayed unmatched. CDR3 amino acids: CASSQRYSGQVVEKLFF. The CDR3, as DNA: TGCGCCAGCAGCCAAAGATACTCGGGACAGGTAGTTGAAAAACTGTTTTTT.

The chain carries TRBV7-2 and TRBJ2-1, with a weak D call TRBD2 (5 bases). Germline V gives CDR1 SGHTA, CDR2 FQGNSA. The CDR3 runs 17 residues. V lost 9 bases to trimming and J lost 0 bases, with 21 bases between them. CDR3 residues: CASSKSPGLSSYNEQFF. The CDR3 nucleotides are TGTGCCAGTAGTAAGTCGCCAGGACTTAGCTCCTACAATGAGCAGTTCTTC.